Here is one T cell receptor beta chain with its context. The antigen is not known. The record originates from a study of T cell responses to AZD1222 COVID-19 vaccine. Study-level findings and limits: Spike-specific TCR breadth and depth grew following two AZD1222 doses. As reported, nearly half of all spike-specific TCRs target variant regions that are unmutated. Baseline seropositivity occurred in only a handful of AZD1222 recipients.

The V gene's germline CDR1 is MDHEN and CDR2 SYDVKM. The CDR3 length is 15 residues. Trimming took 4 bases from V and 5 from J, leaving 17 bases between them. Assay: immunoSEQ multiplex PCR; the TCRdb copy retains only in-frame clones and omits some. The sample comprises tens of thousands of clones, more than 90% of which are singletons, and 5.2% rests with the top ten. Material: peripheral blood, obtained on day 0 of AZD1222 vaccination. The sequence came from an adult in good health. The chain uses TRBV28 and TRBJ1-1, with D possibly TRBD1 on 6 matching bases. DNA of the CDR3: TGTGCCAGCAGTTATATGGTCAGGGGAGGGACTGAAGCTTTCTTT. It yields the protein CASSYMVRGGTEAFF.